Sequencing of this TCR beta chain was carried out in a study of blood T cell repertoires in COVID-19. The overall study: The United States, Italy and Spain supplied acute and convalescent COVID-19 samples. PBMCs, B-cell-depleted T cells, or T cells were the source of the cDNA or gDNA that made up the material.

Per the original methods: Estimation of nucleated cell counts relied on the amplification of reference gene primers. Sequencing used immunoSEQ multiplex PCR; TCRdb keeps in-frame clones, though not all of them. That table is the source of V, J and clone size, and D and trimming were worked out from the DNA. The sample has 310,000 or so clones, about 82% seen once. Germline V gene sequence: CDR1 SGHAT, CDR2 FQNNGV. V was shortened by 5 bases and J by 0 bases, with 18 bases between the two germline ends. The CDR3 contains 17 residues. The sequenced sample was peripheral blood. The V call is TRBV11-2, the J call TRBJ2-3; TRBD2 might be the D (6 bases). This clonotype originated in a woman aged 45-65 years with acute or convalescent COVID-19. CDR3 sequence (DNA): TGTGCCAGCAGCCCCTTGGGTAGCGGATCTAGCACAGATACGCAGTATTTT. Protein: CASSPLGSGSSTDTQYF.